This T cell receptor (beta chain) was profiled in a study of blood T cell repertoires in COVID-19 (dated by TCRdb to 2019 to 2021). Looking at the study overall: Samples covering the acute and convalescent phases of COVID-19 were provided by collaborators in the United States, Italy and Spain. Where HLA class I and class II types were available, the types were taken from metadata supplied by the sample provider, not from assay-based typing. A de-identified subject ID, COVID-19 status, age in years and sex were almost always included in the sample metadata. The material from the prospective study consisted of cDNA or gDNA derived from T cells, B-cell-depleted T cells, or PBMCs. The repertoires were released in a freely available public database intended as a resource for research on the immune response to SARS-CoV-2. Samples were obtained from the ongoing ImmuneRACE study (first 160 participants) and from 1,254 subjects provided by 6 global collaborators. Subjects who had been exposed to COVID-19, were actively infected with it, or had recovered from it provided the deeply sampled blood TCRbeta repertoires that made up the dataset. General findings and caveats noted by the study authors: The amount of clinical and demographic metadata varied by source and participant and was provided uncurated.

This clone was seen only a few times. Its antigen specificity is not known. Base qualities are missing; no much larger clone stands one base away. Another Seattle source contributed samples from volunteer blood donors who had recovered from COVID-19. Whole blood was collected in K2EDTA tubes by collaborating institutions according to the institutions' own protocols. For TCRbeta analysis, collaborators shipped samples as frozen whole blood, isolated PBMCs, or DNA extracted from either of those sample types. CDR1 SGHTA and CDR2 FQGNSA are derived from the germline V gene. The CDR3 measures 15 amino acids from cysteine to phenylalanine. CDR3 DNA only is kept here, 45 bases in frame from base 1. Trimming takes 4 bases off V and 3 bases off J; junction bases not matched to a gene: 3. TCRbeta CDR3 regions were amplified from genomic DNA using the immunoSEQ Assay, a bias-controlled multiplex PCR. The authors' pipeline ran thus. The number of nucleated cells in each sample was estimated from the amplification of reference gene primers within the assay. To quantify the absolute abundance of each unique TCRbeta CDR3 rearrangement, sequence reads were collapsed and filtered. Productive Simpson clonality was computed per sample as the square root of Simpson's diversity index over productive rearrangements. Not all clones reach the TCRdb copy of this immuneACCESS table, which keeps in-frame sequences only. Checked studies attribute under half of the gap to unresolved V genes and leave the rest unexplained. V and J calls and clone size are given by that table; D and trimming were obtained from the DNA. This sample holds fewer than 200,000 clones; roughly four fifths were observed only once. The ten largest clonotypes hold roughly 8% of the sample.

This TCR was sampled from a man aged 35-49 years who had recovered from COVID-19. Sequencing was done on a sample of peripheral blood. Recombination connected TRBV7-2 to TRBJ2-2, and 9 junctional nucleotides match TRBD2. The bases read TGTGCCAGCAGCTCGGGACTAGCAGACACCGGGGAGCTGTTTTTT. It translates to CASSSGLADTGELFF.